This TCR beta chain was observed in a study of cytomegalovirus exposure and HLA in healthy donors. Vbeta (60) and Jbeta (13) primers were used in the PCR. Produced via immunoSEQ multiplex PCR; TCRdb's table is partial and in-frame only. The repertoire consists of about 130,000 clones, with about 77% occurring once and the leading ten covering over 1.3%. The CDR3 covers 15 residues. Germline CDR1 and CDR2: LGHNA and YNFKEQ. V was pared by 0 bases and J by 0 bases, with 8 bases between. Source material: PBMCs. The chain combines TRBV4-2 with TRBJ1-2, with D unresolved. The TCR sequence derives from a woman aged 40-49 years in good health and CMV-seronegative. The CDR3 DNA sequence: TGTGCCAGCAGCCAAGATAATATTGCTAACTATGGCTACACCTTC. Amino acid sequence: CASSQDNIANYGYTF.